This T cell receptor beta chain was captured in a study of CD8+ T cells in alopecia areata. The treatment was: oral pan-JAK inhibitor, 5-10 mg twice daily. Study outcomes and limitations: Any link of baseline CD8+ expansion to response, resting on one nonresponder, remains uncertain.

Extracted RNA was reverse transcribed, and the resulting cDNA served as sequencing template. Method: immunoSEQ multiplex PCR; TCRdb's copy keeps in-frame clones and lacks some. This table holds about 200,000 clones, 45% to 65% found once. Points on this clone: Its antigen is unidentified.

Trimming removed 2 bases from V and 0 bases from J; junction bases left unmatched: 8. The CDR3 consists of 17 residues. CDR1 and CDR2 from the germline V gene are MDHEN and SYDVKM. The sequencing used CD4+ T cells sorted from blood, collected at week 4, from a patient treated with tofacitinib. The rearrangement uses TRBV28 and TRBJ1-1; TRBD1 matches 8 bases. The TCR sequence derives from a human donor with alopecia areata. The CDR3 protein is CASSLAGTGGMNTEAFF. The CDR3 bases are TGTGCCAGCAGTTTAGCGGGAACAGGGGGAATGAACACTGAAGCTTTCTTT. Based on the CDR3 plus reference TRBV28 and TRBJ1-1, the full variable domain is DVKVTQSSRYLVKRTGEKVFLECVQDMDHENMFWYRQDPGLGLRLIYFSYDVKMKEKGDIPEGYSVSREKKERFSLILESASTNQTSMYLCASSLAGTGGMNTEAFFGQGTRLTVV.